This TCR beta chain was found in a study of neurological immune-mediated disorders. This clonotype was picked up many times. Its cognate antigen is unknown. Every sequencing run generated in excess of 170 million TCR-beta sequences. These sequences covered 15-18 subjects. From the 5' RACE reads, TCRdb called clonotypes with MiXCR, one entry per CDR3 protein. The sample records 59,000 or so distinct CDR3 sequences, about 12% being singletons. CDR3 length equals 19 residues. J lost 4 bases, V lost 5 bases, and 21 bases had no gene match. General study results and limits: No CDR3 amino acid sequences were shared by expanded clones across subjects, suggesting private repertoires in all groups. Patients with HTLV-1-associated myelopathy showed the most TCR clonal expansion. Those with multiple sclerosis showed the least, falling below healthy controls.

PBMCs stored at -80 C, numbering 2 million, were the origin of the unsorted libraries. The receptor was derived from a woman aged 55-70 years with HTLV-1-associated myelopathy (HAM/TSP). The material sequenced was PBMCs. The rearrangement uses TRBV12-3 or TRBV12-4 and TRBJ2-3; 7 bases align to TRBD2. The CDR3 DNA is TGTGCCAGCAGTCCCCCCTGGGTGATGGGGAGGGCCATCGCAGATACGCAGTATTTT. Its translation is CASSPPWVMGRAIADTQYF.